This T cell receptor (beta chain) emerged from a study of cytomegalovirus exposure and HLA in healthy donors. The CDR3 sequence is 15 residues long. Per the germline V gene, CDR1 is SGHKS and CDR2 is YYEKEE (reference sequence). V gave up 2 bases and J gave up 3 bases, with 12 bases separating them. This clone turned up a few times. Its antigen is unidentified. PCR amplification relied on 60 Vbeta primers (plus 13 Jbeta primers). The repertoire was sequenced with immunoSEQ multiplex PCR; TCRdb's copy has only in-frame clones and lacks some. Here the sample spans about 130,000 clones, roughly four fifths being singletons. Study results and limitations: The investigators catalogued 150 or so TCR beta chains as cytomegalovirus-associated. In a later analysis, TCR beta V- and J-gene trimming was associated with a missense DCLRE1C variant.

Sequenced: PBMCs. The clonotype was recovered from a middle-aged woman in good health and CMV-seropositive. The V and J genes are TRBV5-5 and TRBJ1-5; weak D call: TRBD1 (6 bases). This CDR3 is CASSFYTGNNQPQHF. CDR3 DNA sequence: TGTGCCAGCAGCTTCTATACAGGGAACAATCAGCCCCAGCATTTT. Based on the CDR3 plus reference TRBV5-5 and TRBJ1-5, the full variable domain is DAGVTQSPTHLIKTRGQQVTLRCSPISGHKSVSWYQQVLGQGPQFIFQYYEKEERGRGNFPDRFSARQFPNYSSELNVNALLLGDSALYLCASSFYTGNNQPQHFGDGTRLSIL.